The rows below give T cell receptor beta chains drawn from one sample of a study of control samples from healthy donors and cancer patients. Assay used: immunoSEQ multiplex PCR; TCRdb lists only in-frame clones, some missing. The sample yields some 120,000 clones, 91% seen once. The sample consisted of blood. These receptors originate from a woman in her late teens or twenties in good health. CDR3s include the opening cysteine and the closing phenylalanine or tryptophan. The D gene is left open where the match is weak. Not every row has a clone size; where given, it reads once, few, many or a size class.

size,V,D,J,DNA,CDR3
.,TRBV5-4,TRBD1,TRBJ2-1,TGTGCCAGCACCCCTGTTCCGGACAGGGTTGGGTACAATGAGCAGTTCTTC,CASTPVPDRVGYNEQFF
.,TRBV28,.,TRBJ2-7,TGTGCCAGCAGTTTTGCAGAAGGAGGTGGCGAGCAGTACTTC,CASSFAEGGGEQYF
.,TRBV7-2,.,TRBJ2-1,TGTGCCAGCAGCTTTGCCTACAATGAGCAGTTCTTC,CASSFAYNEQFF
.,TRBV4-3,.,TRBJ2-7,TGCGCCAGCAGCCAAGATGTTTCGGGATACGAGCAGTACTTC,CASSQDVSGYEQYF
once,TRBV7-3,TRBD1,TRBJ2-6,TGTGCCAGCAGTTCACAGGGGGCGAACGCTGGGGCCAACGTCCTGACTTTC,CASSSQGANAGANVLTF
.,TRBV7-2,.,TRBJ1-6,TGTGCCAGCAGCGTAGATCGACAGGCACCCCTCCACTTT,CASSVDRQAPLHF
once,TRBV24-1,.,TRBJ2-2,TGTGCCACCAGTCGGGGACAGAACACCGGGGAGCTGTTTTTT,CATSRGQNTGELFF
many,TRBV7-9,.,TRBJ2-1,TGTGCCAGCAGGAGGACCACAGTCTGGTGGGGCGAGCAGTTCTTC,CASRRTTVWWGEQFF
.,TRBV15,.,TRBJ2-7,TGTGCCACTAAACTCGGGGCGGTGGACCCCTACGAGCAGTACTTC,CATKLGAVDPYEQYF
.,TRBV2,TRBD1,TRBJ2-7,TGTGCCAGCAGGAGACAGGGAAACGAGCAGTACTTC,CASRRQGNEQYF
.,TRBV4-3,.,TRBJ1-1,TGCGCCAGCAGCCTGAGGGAGGGCCGAACTGAAGCTTTCTTT,CASSLREGRTEAFF
.,TRBV7-2,.,TRBJ2-3,TGTGCCAGCAGCTTAGCCGGGCCGACAGATACGCAGTATTTT,CASSLAGPTDTQYF
many,TRBV19,.,TRBJ1-5,TGTGCCAGTAGTATAGGGTTGCGGCTGAACCAGCCCCAGCATTTT,CASSIGLRLNQPQHF
.,TRBV24-1,.,TRBJ2-5,TGTGCCACCAGTGATGGCTTCGGGGAGACCCAGTACTTC,CATSDGFGETQYF
.,TRBV4-2,.,TRBJ1-1,TGTGCCAGCAGCTCCCGCTCTACCGGGAACACTGAAGCTTTCTTT,CASSSRSTGNTEAFF
few,TRBV7-9,TRBD1,TRBJ1-5,TGTGCCAGCAGCGAACCGGGACAGGGGCAGCCCCAGCATTTT,CASSEPGQGQPQHF
.,TRBV6-5,TRBD2,TRBJ2-3,TGTGCCAGCAGTTCATTGCGGGGGGGCCGGGATACGCAGTATTTT,CASSSLRGGRDTQYF
once,TRBV4-3,TRBD1,TRBJ2-5,TGCGCCAGCAGCCAAGTTAGGGCCGGGACAGGGAACCAAGAGACCCAGTACTTC,CASSQVRAGTGNQETQYF
.,TRBV18,.,TRBJ1-4,TGTGCCAGCTCACCTCCAGGTGCAACTAATGAAAAACTGTTTTTT,CASSPPGATNEKLFF
.,TRBV7-3,TRBD2,TRBJ2-1,TGTGCCAGCAGCCCGGGTCTGGGACTAGCGGGCAACAATGAGCAGTTCTTC,CASSPGLGLAGNNEQFF
.,TRBV5-5,TRBD1,TRBJ1-2,TGTGCCAGCAGAGGGACAGCCTATGGCTACACCTTC,CASRGTAYGYTF
.,TRBV4-2,.,TRBJ2-3,TGTGCCAGCAGCCAAGGGGGAGGTACGCAGTATTTT,CASSQGGGTQYF
.,TRBV12-5,.,TRBJ1-2,TGTGCTAGTGGTCCCCTGGAGGGGACCCACCCCTACGACTATGGCTACACCTTC,CASGPLEGTHPYDYGYTF
once,TRBV12-5,.,TRBJ1-1,TGTGCTAGTGGTTTGGTAATTGGGGGCGGAGGCACTGAAGCTTTCTTT,CASGLVIGGGGTEAFF
few,TRBV4-1,.,TRBJ1-2,TGCGCCAGCAGCCAAGATCTACAACAGATCTATGGCTACACCTTC,CASSQDLQQIYGYTF
.,TRBV2,TRBD2,TRBJ2-2,TGTGCCAGCAGTGAAGTGGGACTAGCGGTCGATCCTTCCGGGGAGCTGTTTTTT,CASSEVGLAVDPSGELFF
.,TRBV18,TRBD1,TRBJ2-1,TGTGCCAGCTCACCTGGGGGACAGGGTACCTACAATGAGCAGTTCTTC,CASSPGGQGTYNEQFF
.,TRBV12-3/TRBV12-4,.,TRBJ2-7,TGTGCCAGCAGCATCGGACACTACGAGCAGTACTTC,CASSIGHYEQYF
once,TRBV5-1,.,TRBJ2-7,TGCGCCAGCAGCTTAGGGGGTTACTCCTACGAGCAGTACTTC,CASSLGGYSYEQYF